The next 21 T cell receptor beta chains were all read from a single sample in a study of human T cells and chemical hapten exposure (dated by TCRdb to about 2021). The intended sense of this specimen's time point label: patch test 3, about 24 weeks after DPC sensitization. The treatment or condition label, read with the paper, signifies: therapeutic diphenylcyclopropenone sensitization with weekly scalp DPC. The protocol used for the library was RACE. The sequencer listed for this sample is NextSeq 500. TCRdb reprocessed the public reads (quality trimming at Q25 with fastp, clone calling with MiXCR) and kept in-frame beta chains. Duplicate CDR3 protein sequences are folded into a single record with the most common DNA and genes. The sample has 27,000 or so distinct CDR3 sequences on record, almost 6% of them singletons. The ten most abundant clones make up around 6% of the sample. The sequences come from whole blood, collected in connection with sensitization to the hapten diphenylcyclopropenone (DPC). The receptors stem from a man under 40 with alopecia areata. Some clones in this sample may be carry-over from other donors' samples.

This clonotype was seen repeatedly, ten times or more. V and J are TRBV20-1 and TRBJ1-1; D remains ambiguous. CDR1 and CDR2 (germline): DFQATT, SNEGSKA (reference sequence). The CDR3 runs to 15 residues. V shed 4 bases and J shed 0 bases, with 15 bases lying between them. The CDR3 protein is CSAKRPRDMNTEAFF. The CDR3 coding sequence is TGCAGTGCTAAAAGACCCAGAGATATGAACACTGAAGCTTTCTTT.

The CDR3 sequence is CASSPTGPETQYF. CDR3 nucleotides: TGTGCCAGCAGCCCCACTGGCCCCGAGACCCAGTACTTC. The chain carries TRBV3-1 and TRBJ2-5, with D unclear. Germline CDR1 reads LGHDT; CDR2 reads YNNKEL (reference sequence). V shed 4 bases and J shed 5 bases, with 11 bases lying between them. The CDR3 contains 13 residues.

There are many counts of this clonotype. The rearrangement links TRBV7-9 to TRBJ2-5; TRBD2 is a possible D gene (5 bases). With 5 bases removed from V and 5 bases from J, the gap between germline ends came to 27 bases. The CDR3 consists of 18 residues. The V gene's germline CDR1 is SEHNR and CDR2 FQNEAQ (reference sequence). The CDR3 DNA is TGTGCCAGCAGCCTTACATCCCTGATCGCTAGCCGTTCTGAGACCCAGTACTTC. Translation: CASSLTSLIASRSETQYF.

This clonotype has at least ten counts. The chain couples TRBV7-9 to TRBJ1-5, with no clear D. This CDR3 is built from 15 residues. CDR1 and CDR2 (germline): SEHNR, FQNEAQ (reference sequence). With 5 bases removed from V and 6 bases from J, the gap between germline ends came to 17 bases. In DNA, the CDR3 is TGTGCCAGCAGCGCTGATGTGGGGTTTAGTCAGCCCCAGCATTTT. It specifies CASSADVGFSQPQHF.

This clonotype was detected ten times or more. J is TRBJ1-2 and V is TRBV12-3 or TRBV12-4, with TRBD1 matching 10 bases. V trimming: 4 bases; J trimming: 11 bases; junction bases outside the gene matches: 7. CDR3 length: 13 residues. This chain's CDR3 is CASSSTGGNWYTF. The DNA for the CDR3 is TGTGCCAGCAGTTCGACAGGGGGCAACTGGTACACCTTC.

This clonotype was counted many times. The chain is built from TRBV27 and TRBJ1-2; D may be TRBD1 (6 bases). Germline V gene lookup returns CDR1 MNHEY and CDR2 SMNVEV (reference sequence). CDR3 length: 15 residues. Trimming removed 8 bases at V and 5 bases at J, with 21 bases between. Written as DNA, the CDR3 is TGTGCCAGCGGGGTTACAATCAGGGGCCCTTATGGCTACACCTTC. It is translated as CASGVTIRGPYGYTF.

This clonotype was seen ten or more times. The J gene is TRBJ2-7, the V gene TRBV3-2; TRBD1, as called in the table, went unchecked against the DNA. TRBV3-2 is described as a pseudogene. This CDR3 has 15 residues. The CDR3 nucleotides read TGTGCCAGCAGCCAAGATCAGGGACGAGTCTACGAGCAGTACTTC. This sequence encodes CASSQDQGRVYEQYF.

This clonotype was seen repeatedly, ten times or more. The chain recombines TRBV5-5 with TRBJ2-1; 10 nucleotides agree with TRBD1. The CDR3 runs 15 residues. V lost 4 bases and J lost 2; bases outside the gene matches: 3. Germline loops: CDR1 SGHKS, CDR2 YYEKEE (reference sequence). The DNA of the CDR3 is TGTGCCAGCAGCCCCGGACAGGGGGCCTACAATGAGCAGTTCTTC. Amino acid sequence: CASSPGQGAYNEQFF. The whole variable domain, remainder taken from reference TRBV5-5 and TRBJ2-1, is DAGVTQSPTHLIKTRGQQVTLRCSPISGHKSVSWYQQVLGQGPQFIFQYYEKEERGRGNFPDRFSARQFPNYSSELNVNALLLGDSALYLCASSPGQGAYNEQFFGPGTRLTVL.

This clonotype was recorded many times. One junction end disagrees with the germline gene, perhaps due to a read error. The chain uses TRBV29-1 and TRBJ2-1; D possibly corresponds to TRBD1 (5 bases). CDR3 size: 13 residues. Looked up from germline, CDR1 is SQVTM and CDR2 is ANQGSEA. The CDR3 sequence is CSARPRMDNEQFF. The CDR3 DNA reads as TGCAGCGCCCGCCCTCGCATGGACAACGAGCAGTTCTTC.

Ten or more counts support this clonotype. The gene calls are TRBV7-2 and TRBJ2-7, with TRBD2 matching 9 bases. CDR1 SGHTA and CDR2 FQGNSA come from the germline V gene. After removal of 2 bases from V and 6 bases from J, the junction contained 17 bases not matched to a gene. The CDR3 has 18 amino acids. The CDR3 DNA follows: TGTGCCAGCAGCTTACTGGGGCGGGAGGGCCATCTGTCTTTCGAGCAGTACTTC. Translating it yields CASSLLGREGHLSFEQYF.

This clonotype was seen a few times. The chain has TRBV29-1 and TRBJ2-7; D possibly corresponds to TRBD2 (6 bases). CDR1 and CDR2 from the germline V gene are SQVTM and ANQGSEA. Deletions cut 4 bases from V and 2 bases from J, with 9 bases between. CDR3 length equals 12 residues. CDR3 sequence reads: CSVGEAPYEQYF. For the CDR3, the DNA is TGCAGCGTTGGGGAGGCCCCCTACGAGCAGTACTTC.

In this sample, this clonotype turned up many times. CDR3 DNA: TGTGCCAGTAGTAAGGTCCTGGGACAGGGAGACACCGGGGAGCTGTTTTTT. This codes for CASSKVLGQGDTGELFF. The rearrangement links TRBV19 to TRBJ2-2; 9 bases line up with TRBD1. Unmatched junction bases numbered 9, after V lost 4 bases and J lost 3 bases. This CDR3 is 17 amino acids long. Germline-derived CDR1 and CDR2 are LNHDA and SQIVND (reference sequence).

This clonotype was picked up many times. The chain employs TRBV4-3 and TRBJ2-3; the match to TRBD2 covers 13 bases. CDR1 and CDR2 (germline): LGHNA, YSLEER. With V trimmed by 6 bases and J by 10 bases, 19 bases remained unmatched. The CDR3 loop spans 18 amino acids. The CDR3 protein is CASSLTSGGSRVRNAQYF. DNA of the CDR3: TGCGCCAGCAGTCTGACTAGCGGGGGGTCCCGAGTTAGAAATGCGCAGTATTTT.

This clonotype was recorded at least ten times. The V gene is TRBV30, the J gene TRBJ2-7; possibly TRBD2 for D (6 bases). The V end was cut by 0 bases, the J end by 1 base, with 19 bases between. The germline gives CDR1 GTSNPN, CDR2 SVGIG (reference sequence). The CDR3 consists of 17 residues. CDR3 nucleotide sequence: TGTGCCTGGAGTGTATCCCGCCTGAATGGGAGGTCCTACGAGCAGTACTTC. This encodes CAWSVSRLNGRSYEQYF.

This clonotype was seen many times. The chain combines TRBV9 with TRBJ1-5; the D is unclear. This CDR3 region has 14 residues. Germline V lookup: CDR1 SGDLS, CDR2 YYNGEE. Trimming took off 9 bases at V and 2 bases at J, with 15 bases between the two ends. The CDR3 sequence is CATPKEWRNQPQHF. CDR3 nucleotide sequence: TGTGCCACCCCTAAGGAATGGCGCAATCAGCCCCAGCATTTT.

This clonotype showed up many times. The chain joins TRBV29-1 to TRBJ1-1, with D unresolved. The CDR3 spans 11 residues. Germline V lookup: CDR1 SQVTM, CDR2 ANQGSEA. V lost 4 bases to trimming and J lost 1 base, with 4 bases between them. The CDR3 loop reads CSVGTNTEAFF. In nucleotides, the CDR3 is TGCAGCGTTGGGACGAACACTGAAGCTTTCTTT.

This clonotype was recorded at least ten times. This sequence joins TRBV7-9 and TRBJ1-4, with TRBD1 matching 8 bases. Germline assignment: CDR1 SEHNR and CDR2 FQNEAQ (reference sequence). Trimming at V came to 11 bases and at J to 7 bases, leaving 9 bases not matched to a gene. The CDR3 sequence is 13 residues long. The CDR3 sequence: CALWEGTGEKLFF. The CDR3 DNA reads TGTGCCTTGTGGGAAGGGACAGGTGAAAAACTGTTTTTT.

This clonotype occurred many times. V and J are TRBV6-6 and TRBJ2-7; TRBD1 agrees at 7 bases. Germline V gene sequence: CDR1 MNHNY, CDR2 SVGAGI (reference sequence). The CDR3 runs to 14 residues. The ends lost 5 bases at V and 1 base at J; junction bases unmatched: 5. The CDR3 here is CASSNPGQSYEQYF. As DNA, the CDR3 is TGTGCCAGCAGTAATCCGGGACAGTCCTACGAGCAGTACTTC.

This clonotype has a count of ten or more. The CDR3 DNA follows: TGTGCCTGGAGTCCTGGGGCCGCAAGCGTGGGAGAGACCCAGTACTTC. Translation gives CAWSPGAASVGETQYF. The V call is TRBV30, the J call TRBJ2-5; D is perhaps TRBD1 (5 bases). The CDR3 consists of 16 residues. The ends were cut back, 2 bases at V and 4 bases at J, with 20 bases in the middle. CDR1 GTSNPN and CDR2 SVGIG come from the germline V gene (reference sequence).

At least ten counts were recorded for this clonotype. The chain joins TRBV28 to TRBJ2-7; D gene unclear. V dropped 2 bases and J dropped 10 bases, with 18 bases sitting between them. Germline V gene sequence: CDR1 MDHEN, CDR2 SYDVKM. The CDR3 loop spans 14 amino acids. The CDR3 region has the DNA TGTGCCAGCAGTTTAGGTTCGGAACTCCCTCTCCAGTACTTC. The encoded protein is CASSLGSELPLQYF.

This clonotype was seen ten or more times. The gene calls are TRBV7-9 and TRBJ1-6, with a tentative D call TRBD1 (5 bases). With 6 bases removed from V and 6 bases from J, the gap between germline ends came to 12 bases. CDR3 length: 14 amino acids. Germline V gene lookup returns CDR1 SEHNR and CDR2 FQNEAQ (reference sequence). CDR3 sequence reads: CASSRDLFNSPLHF. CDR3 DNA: TGTGCCAGCAGTCGGGACCTTTTTAATTCACCCCTCCACTTT.